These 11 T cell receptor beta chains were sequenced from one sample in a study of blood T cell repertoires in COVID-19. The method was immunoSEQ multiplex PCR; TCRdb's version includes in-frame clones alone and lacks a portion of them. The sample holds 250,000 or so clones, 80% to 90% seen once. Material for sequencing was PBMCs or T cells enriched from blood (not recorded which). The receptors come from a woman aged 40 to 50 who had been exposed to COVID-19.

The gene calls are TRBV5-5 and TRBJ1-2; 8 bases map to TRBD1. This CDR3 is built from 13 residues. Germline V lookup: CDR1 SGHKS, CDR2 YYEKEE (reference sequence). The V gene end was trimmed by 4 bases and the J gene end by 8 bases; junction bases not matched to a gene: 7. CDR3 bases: TGTGCCAGCAGCCCAGTGACAGGGGCCGGCTACACCTTC. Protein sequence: CASSPVTGAGYTF.

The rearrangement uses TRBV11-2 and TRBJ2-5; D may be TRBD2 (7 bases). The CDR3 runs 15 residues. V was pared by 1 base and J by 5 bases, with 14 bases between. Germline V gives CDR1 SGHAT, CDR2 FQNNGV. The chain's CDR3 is CASSLGGGAGETQYF. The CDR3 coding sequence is TGTGCCAGCAGCTTAGGTGGGGGGGCCGGGGAGACCCAGTACTTC.

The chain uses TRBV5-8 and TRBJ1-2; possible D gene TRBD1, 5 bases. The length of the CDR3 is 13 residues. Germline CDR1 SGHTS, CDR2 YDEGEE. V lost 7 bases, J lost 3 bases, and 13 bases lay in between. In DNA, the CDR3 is TGTGCCAGCGTGGGGGGGAACGACTATGGCTACACCTTC. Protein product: CASVGGNDYGYTF.

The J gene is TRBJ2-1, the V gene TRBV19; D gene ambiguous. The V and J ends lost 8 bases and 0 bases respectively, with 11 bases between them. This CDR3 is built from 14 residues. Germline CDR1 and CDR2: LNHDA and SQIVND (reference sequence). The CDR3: CASSAMNSYNEQFF. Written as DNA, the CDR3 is TGTGCCAGTTCAGCGATGAACTCCTACAATGAGCAGTTCTTC.

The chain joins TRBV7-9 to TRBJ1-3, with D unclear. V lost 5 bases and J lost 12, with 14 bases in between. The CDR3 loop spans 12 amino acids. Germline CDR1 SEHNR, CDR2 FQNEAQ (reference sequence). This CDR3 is CASSPGLPYIYF. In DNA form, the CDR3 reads TGTGCCAGCAGCCCCGGACTCCCTTACATATATTTT.

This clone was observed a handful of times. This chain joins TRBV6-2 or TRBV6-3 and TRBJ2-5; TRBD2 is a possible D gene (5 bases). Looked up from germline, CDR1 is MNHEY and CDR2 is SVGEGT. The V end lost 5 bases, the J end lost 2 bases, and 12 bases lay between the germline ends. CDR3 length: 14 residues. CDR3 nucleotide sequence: TGTGCCAGCAGTACCCTAGCTGGGCAAGAGACCCAGTACTTC. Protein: CASSTLAGQETQYF.

The CDR3 nucleotides are TGTGCCAGCTCACCAGGACCGGGGGATTTCGCTGAAGCTTTCTTT. It yields the protein CASSPGPGDFAEAFF. The chain uses TRBV18 and TRBJ1-1; D is perhaps TRBD1 (5 bases). CDR3 size: 15 residues. The germline CDR1 and CDR2 sequences are KGHSH and LQKENI. Trimming shortened V by 2 bases and J by 6 bases, and 16 bases separated the two germline ends.

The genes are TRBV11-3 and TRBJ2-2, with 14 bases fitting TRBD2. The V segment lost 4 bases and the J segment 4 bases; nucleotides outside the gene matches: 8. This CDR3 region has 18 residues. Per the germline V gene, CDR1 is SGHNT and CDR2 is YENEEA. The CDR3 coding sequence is TGTGCCAGCAGCTCTGGGACTAGCGGGAGAATGGTCACCGGGGAGCTGTTTTTT. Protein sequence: CASSSGTSGRMVTGELFF.

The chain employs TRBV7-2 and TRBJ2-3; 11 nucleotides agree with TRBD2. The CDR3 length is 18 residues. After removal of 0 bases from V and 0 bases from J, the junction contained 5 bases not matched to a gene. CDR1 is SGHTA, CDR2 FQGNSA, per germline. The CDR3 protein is CASSLAPSGGLSTDTQYF. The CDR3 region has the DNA TGTGCCAGCAGCTTAGCTCCTAGCGGGGGGCTTAGCACAGATACGCAGTATTTT.

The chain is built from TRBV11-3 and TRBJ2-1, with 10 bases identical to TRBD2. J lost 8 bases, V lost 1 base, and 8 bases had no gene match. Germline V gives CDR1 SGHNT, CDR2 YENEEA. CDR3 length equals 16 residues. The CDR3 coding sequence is TGTGCCAGCAGCTTAGTTAGGCCTAGCGGGAGAGATGAGCAGTTCTTC. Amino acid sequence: CASSLVRPSGRDEQFF.

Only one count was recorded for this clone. The CDR3 spells CASSSVGDTEAFF. The CDR3 DNA is TGTGCCAGCAGCTCGGTCGGGGACACTGAAGCTTTCTTT. The rearrangement joins TRBV7-3 to TRBJ1-1; no reliable D call. V lost 4 bases and J lost 3, with 9 bases in between. Germline V gene lookup returns CDR1 SGHTA and CDR2 FQGTGA. CDR3 length: 13 amino acids.